A single TCR beta chain is shown here with its context. Treatment described: 15 to 20 received Ad26.COV2.S at low or high dose, single or two shots; several received placebo; per-sample allocation not given. It was on day 63 after the first vaccine or placebo injection that samples were taken. The CDR3 totals 16 residues. Trimming shortened V by 6 bases and J by 4 bases, and 21 bases separated the two germline ends. The germline V gene encodes CDR1 MDHEN and CDR2 SYDVKM. This record comes from a study of Ad26.COV2.S vaccination and SARS-CoV-2 variants. Sequencing used immunoSEQ multiplex PCR; TCRdb keeps in-frame clones, though not all of them. The sample yields roughly 300,000 clones, less than 90% seen once.

Material: peripheral blood, obtained in a trial of Ad26.COV2.S vaccine versus placebo. The chain employs TRBV28 and TRBJ1-1; TRBD1 might be the D (5 bases). The sequence was collected from a person between 18 and 65 years old who received the Ad26.COV2.S COVID-19 vaccine or a placebo. CDR3 sequence: CASSSLGRGSSTEAFF. The CDR3, as DNA: TGTGCCAGCAGCTCCCTGGGGCGGGGCTCTAGCACTGAAGCTTTCTTT.